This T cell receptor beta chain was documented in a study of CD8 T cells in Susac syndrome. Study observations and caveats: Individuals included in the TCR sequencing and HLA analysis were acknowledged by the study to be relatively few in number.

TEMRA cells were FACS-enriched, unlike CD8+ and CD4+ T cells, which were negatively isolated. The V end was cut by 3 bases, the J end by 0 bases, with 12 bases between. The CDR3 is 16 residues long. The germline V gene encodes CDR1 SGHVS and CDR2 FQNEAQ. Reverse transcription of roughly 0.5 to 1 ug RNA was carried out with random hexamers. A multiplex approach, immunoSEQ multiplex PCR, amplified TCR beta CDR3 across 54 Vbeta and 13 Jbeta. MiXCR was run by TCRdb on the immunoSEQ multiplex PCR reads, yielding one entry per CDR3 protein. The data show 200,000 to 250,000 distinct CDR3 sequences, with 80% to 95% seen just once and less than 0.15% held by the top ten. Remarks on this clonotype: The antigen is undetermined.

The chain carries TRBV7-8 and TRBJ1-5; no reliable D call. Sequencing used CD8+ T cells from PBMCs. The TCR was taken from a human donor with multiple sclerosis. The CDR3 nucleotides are TGTGCCAGCAGCTTCATGGCCGGACTTAGCAATCAGCCCCAGCATTTT. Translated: CASSFMAGLSNQPQHF.